This T cell receptor (beta chain) was sequenced in a study of T cells in localized non-small cell lung cancer. The ends lost 4 bases at V and 7 bases at J; junction bases unmatched: 7. CDR3 length: 14 residues. The germline gives CDR1 LNHDA, CDR2 SQIVND (reference sequence). Whole-study results and caveats: Elevated circulating T cell density in blood was associated with longer overall survival.

Profiling relied on immunoSEQ multiplex PCR, and the TCRdb table lists in-frame clones only, not all of them. This sample yields 2,000 to 3,000 clones, of which roughly 25% are seen a single time; 13% to 15% belongs to the top ten. Details on this clone: What it binds is not known.

The starting material was lung tumor tissue, obtained before any cancer treatment. The sequence came from a female donor older than 55 with stage I lung adenocarcinoma. The chain recombines TRBV19 with TRBJ1-5; 7 bases line up with TRBD1. The CDR3, as DNA: TGTGCCAGTAGTACAAGAGGGGGCTACCAGCCCCAGCATTTT. Translating gives CASSTRGGYQPQHF.